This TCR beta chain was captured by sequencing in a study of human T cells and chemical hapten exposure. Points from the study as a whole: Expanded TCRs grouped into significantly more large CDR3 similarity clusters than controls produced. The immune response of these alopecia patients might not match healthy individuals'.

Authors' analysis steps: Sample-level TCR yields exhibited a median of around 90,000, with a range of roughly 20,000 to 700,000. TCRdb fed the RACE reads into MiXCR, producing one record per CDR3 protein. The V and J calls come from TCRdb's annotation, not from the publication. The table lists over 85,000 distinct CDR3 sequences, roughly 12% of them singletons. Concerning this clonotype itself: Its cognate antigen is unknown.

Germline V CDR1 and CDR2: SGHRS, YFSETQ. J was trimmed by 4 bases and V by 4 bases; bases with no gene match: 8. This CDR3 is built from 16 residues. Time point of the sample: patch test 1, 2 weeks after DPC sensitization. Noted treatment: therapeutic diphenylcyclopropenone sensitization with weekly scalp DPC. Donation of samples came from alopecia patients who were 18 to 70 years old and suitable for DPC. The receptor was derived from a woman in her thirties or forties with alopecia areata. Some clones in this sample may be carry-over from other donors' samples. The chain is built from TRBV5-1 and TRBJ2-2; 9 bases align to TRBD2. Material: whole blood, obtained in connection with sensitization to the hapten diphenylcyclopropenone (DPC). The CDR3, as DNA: TGCGCCAGCAGCGGGCCGGGACTAGCATCCACCGGGGAGCTGTTTTTT. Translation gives CASSGPGLASTGELFF. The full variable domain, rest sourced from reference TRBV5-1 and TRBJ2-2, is KAGVTQTPRYLIKTRGQQVTLSCSPISGHRSVSWYQQTPGQGLQFLFEYFSETQRNKGNFPGRFSGRQFSNSRSEMNVSTLELGDSALYLCASSGPGLASTGELFFGEGSRLTVL.